Following are 19 T cell receptor beta chains from one sample sequenced in a study of naive and memory T cell subsets. An equimolar mix of two oligonucleotides served as the beta constant-region primer for TRBC1 and TRBC2. MiXCR, run by TCRdb on the UMI-ligation and nested PCR reads, gives a single entry per CDR3 protein. The table includes roughly 140,000 distinct CDR3 sequences, about 18% detected once. The sequenced sample was naive CD4+ T cells from blood. These receptors were taken from a human donor in good health.

This clonotype was observed a handful of times. The chain combines TRBV18 with TRBJ2-7; 9 bases agree with TRBD1. CDR1 and CDR2 from the germline V gene are KGHSH and LQKENI. V trimming: 2 bases; J trimming: 5 bases; junction bases outside the gene matches: 4. CDR3 length: 14 residues. The CDR3 DNA is TGTGCCAGCTCACCAATTTGGACAGGGGACGAGCAGTACTTC. The encoded protein is CASSPIWTGDEQYF. Looking up the rest from reference TRBV18 and TRBJ2-7 gives the full variable domain: NAGVMQNPRHLVRRRGQEARLRCSPMKGHSHVYWYRQLPEEGLKFMVYLQKENIIDESGMPKERFSAEFPKEGPSILRIQQVVRGDSAAYFCASSPIWTGDEQYFGPGTRLTVT.

J is TRBJ2-4 and V is TRBV20-1; no clear D. V shed 3 bases and J shed 9 bases, with 9 bases lying between them. The CDR3 runs 11 residues. The germline gives CDR1 DFQATT, CDR2 SNEGSKA (reference sequence). The CDR3 region has the DNA TGCAGTGCTAGCCCGGCTACCATTCAGTACTTC. Encoded protein: CSASPATIQYF.

The chain is built from TRBV7-9 and TRBJ1-6; no clear D. Germline V CDR1 and CDR2: SEHNR, FQNEAQ (reference sequence). This CDR3 spans 14 amino acids. V was pared by 2 bases and J by 9 bases, with 11 bases between. CDR3 in amino acids: CASSLHGQPSPLHF. CDR3 DNA sequence: TGTGCCAGCAGCTTACATGGGCAGCCTTCACCCCTCCACTTT.

V usage is TRBV6-5 and J usage is TRBJ2-7; 8 nucleotides agree with TRBD2. Germline lookup yields CDR1 MNHEY and CDR2 SVGAGI. V trimming: 6 bases; J trimming: 4 bases; junction bases outside the gene matches: 14. This CDR3 contains 16 residues. Here the CDR3 DNA reads TGTGCCAGCAGCCCGGGGGGGAACCGCGGGCCTTACGAGCAGTACTTC. As protein: CASSPGGNRGPYEQYF.

This clonotype turned up a few times. The chain combines TRBV12-3 or TRBV12-4 with TRBJ1-2; no clear D. This CDR3 spans 12 amino acids. Trimming took 1 base from V and 8 from J, leaving 8 bases between them. The chain's CDR3 is CASSLVSRGYTF. The CDR3 DNA sequence: TGTGCCAGCAGTTTAGTCTCTAGGGGCTACACCTTC.

J is TRBJ2-7 and V is TRBV6-2 or TRBV6-3; 11 nucleotides agree with TRBD2. V trimming: 7 bases; J trimming: 2 bases; junction bases outside the gene matches: 4. The CDR3 has 14 residues. Germline CDR1 and CDR2: MNHEY and SVGEGT. The DNA of the CDR3 is TGTGCCAGCACCAGACTAGCGGGGACCTACGAGCAGTACTTC. Its protein product is CASTRLAGTYEQYF.

This clonotype was seen repeatedly, ten times or more. V usage is TRBV20-1 and J usage is TRBJ2-1; D ambiguous. The CDR3 extends over 14 amino acids. Trimming removed 2 bases from V and 0 bases from J, with 8 bases in between. The germline gives CDR1 DFQATT, CDR2 SNEGSKA (reference sequence). The CDR3 loop reads CSARIQSSYNEQFF. The CDR3, as DNA: TGCAGTGCTAGAATTCAGAGCTCCTACAATGAGCAGTTCTTC.

This clonotype was counted between two and nine times. V and J are TRBV5-5 and TRBJ2-2; D not resolved. The CDR3 has 15 amino acids. Germline values: CDR1 SGHKS, CDR2 YYEKEE (reference sequence). With 2 bases removed from V and 4 bases from J, the gap between germline ends came to 12 bases. The CDR3 is CASSLYGWGTGELFF. The CDR3 region has the DNA TGTGCCAGCAGCTTATACGGGTGGGGCACCGGGGAGCTGTTTTTT. The variable domain in full, with the rest retrieved from reference TRBV5-5 and TRBJ2-2, is DAGVTQSPTHLIKTRGQQVTLRCSPISGHKSVSWYQQVLGQGPQFIFQYYEKEERGRGNFPDRFSARQFPNYSSELNVNALLLGDSALYLCASSLYGWGTGELFFGEGSRLTVL.

Only a few counts were recorded for this clonotype. The chain carries TRBV5-1 and TRBJ2-3, with D possibly TRBD1 on 6 matching bases. There are 15 residues in the CDR3. Looked up from germline, CDR1 is SGHRS and CDR2 is YFSETQ. The V and J ends lost 4 bases and 5 bases respectively, with 17 bases between them. CDR3 coding DNA: TGCGCCAGCAGCATAGACCCTAAGACAGGAGATACGCAGTATTTT. This codes for CASSIDPKTGDTQYF.

This rearrangement joins TRBV28 to TRBJ2-7; D is tentatively TRBD1 or TRBD2 (5 bases each). The CDR3 has 12 residues. CDR1 is MDHEN, CDR2 SYDVKM, per germline. Trimming removed 8 bases from V and 4 bases from J, with 12 bases in between. The CDR3 loop reads CASEGSRYEQYF. The CDR3 DNA follows: TGTGCCAGCGAGGGGTCCCGGTACGAGCAGTACTTC.

J is TRBJ2-7 and V is TRBV3-1; TRBD2 matches 15 bases. The V gene end was trimmed by 1 base and the J gene end by 9 bases; junction bases not matched to a gene: 7. The V gene's germline CDR1 is LGHDT and CDR2 YNNKEL (reference sequence). The CDR3 consists of 16 residues. CDR3 nucleotides: TGTGCCAGCAGCCAAGCGGGACTAGCGGGAGGAATCGGGCAGTACTTC. Translating it yields CASSQAGLAGGIGQYF.

The V gene is TRBV28, the J gene TRBJ2-2; D is unresolved. CDR1 MDHEN and CDR2 SYDVKM come from the germline V gene. V was clipped by 5 bases and J by 3 bases, with 7 bases between them. The CDR3 is made up of 13 amino acids. The DNA for the CDR3 is TGTGCCAGCAGTATCGACTACACCGGGGAGCTGTTTTTT. It translates to CASSIDYTGELFF.

The genes are TRBV6-2 or TRBV6-3 and TRBJ2-1; D is possibly TRBD1 (5 bases). This CDR3 is built from 13 residues. The ends were cut back, 5 bases at V and 2 bases at J, with 7 bases in the middle. The germline gives CDR1 MNHEY, CDR2 SVGEGT. This CDR3 is CASSQGTYNEQFF. The CDR3 DNA is TGTGCCAGCAGTCAGGGAACCTACAATGAGCAGTTCTTC.

In this sample, this clonotype turned up a few times. The chain couples TRBV5-1 to TRBJ1-2; the D is unclear. The CDR3 sequence is 14 residues long. V was cut by 4 bases and J by 4 bases, with 14 bases left in between. Germline V gives CDR1 SGHRS, CDR2 YFSETQ. The CDR3 loop is CASSQDGSGYGYTF. The CDR3 nucleotides are TGCGCCAGCAGCCAAGACGGATCTGGCTATGGCTACACCTTC. Full variable domain (outside the CDR3, taken from reference TRBV5-1 and TRBJ1-2): KAGVTQTPRYLIKTRGQQVTLSCSPISGHRSVSWYQQTPGQGLQFLFEYFSETQRNKGNFPGRFSGRQFSNSRSEMNVSTLELGDSALYLCASSQDGSGYGYTFGSGTRLTVV.

This clonotype was picked up a small number of times. V is TRBV18 and J is TRBJ2-5, with 11 positions matching TRBD2. CDR1 and CDR2 (germline): KGHSH, LQKENI. V dropped 6 bases and J dropped 3; count of bases not matched to a gene: 6. There are 15 residues in the CDR3. The CDR3 spells CASSKLAGEEETQYF. CDR3 DNA sequence: TGTGCCAGCTCCAAACTAGCGGGAGAGGAAGAGACCCAGTACTTC.

The sample holds many counts of this clonotype. The chain is built from TRBV4-3 and TRBJ1-1, with D maybe TRBD1 (5 bases). V gave up 2 bases and J gave up 5 bases, with 9 bases separating them. This CDR3 contains 13 residues. CDR1 is LGHNA and CDR2 is YSLEER in the germline V gene. CDR3 loop: CASSQPRGTEAFF. The CDR3 coding sequence is TGCGCCAGCAGCCAACCGAGGGGTACTGAAGCTTTCTTT.

A few counts support this clonotype. This chain uses TRBV29-1 with TRBJ1-1; 8 nucleotides align to TRBD1. The trim removed 6 bases at V and 1 base at J, leaving 13 bases unmatched. The length of the CDR3 is 16 residues. Germline CDR1 and CDR2: SQVTM and ANQGSEA. CDR3 coding DNA: TGCAGCGTCCAGTACTGGACAGGGCAGGAGAACACTGAAGCTTTCTTT. Encoded protein: CSVQYWTGQENTEAFF.

This clonotype occurred many times. The rearrangement joins TRBV18 to TRBJ2-1, with D unclear. The CDR3 sequence is 13 residues long. With 3 bases removed from V and 4 bases from J, the gap between germline ends came to 7 bases. Germline assignment: CDR1 KGHSH and CDR2 LQKENI. CDR3 protein: CASSPGLYNEQFF. CDR3 nucleotides: TGTGCCAGCTCACCGGGATTGTACAATGAGCAGTTCTTC.

V usage is TRBV29-1 and J usage is TRBJ2-3, with TRBD2 identical over 13 bases. Germline-derived CDR1 and CDR2 are SQVTM and ANQGSEA. The ends lost 6 bases at V and 5 bases at J; junction bases unmatched: 11. This CDR3 contains 16 residues. This chain's CDR3 is CSVDRTSGSRGDTQYF. The CDR3 DNA reads as TGCAGCGTCGATAGGACTAGCGGGAGCCGTGGAGATACGCAGTATTTT.